One sample yielded the 14 T cell receptor beta chains listed below, sequenced in a study of T cell responses to AZD1222 COVID-19 vaccine. Profiling relied on immunoSEQ multiplex PCR, and the TCRdb table lists in-frame clones only, not all of them. Of 56,000 or so clones listed, over 70% are singletons. The specimen comprised peripheral blood, sampled 28 days after the second AZD1222 dose. Receptor source: an adult who received the AZD1222 COVID-19 vaccine.

The chain carries TRBV19 and TRBJ1-5; 7 nucleotides align to TRBD1. Germline CDR1 is LNHDA and CDR2 is SQIVND (reference sequence). V lost 6 bases, J lost 7 bases, and 9 bases stayed unmatched. The CDR3 is made up of 14 amino acids. CDR3 sequence: CASRNRQGVQPQHF. DNA for the CDR3: TGTGCCAGTAGGAATCGACAGGGCGTACAGCCCCAGCATTTT.

The chain uses TRBV9 and TRBJ2-2, with unresolved D. The length of the CDR3 is 14 residues. The ends were cut back, 0 bases at V and 2 bases at J, with 5 bases in the middle. The germline V gene encodes CDR1 SGDLS and CDR2 YYNGEE. Written as DNA, the CDR3 is TGTGCCAGCAGCGTAGTACTTAACACCGGGGAGCTGTTTTTT. Its protein is CASSVVLNTGELFF.

The chain carries TRBV25-1 and TRBJ1-4, with D possibly TRBD1 on 5 matching bases. The CDR3 is made up of 16 amino acids. Germline lookup yields CDR1 MGHDK and CDR2 SYGVNS. Trimming stripped 3 bases from V and 0 bases from J, with 11 bases between. CDR3 sequence (DNA): TGTGCCAGCAGTGACGCACAGGCTGCAACTAATGAAAAACTGTTTTTT. Encoded protein: CASSDAQAATNEKLFF.

J is TRBJ2-2 and V is TRBV5-8; 13 nucleotides line up with TRBD2. CDR1 is SGHTS, CDR2 YDEGEE, per germline. V lost 4 bases, J lost 8 bases, and 11 bases stayed unmatched. This CDR3 has 17 residues. As DNA, the CDR3 is TGTGCCAGCAGCCCAGGACTAGCGGGGGCCGCCTGGGGGGAGCTGTTTTTT. This gives the protein CASSPGLAGAAWGELFF.

This chain uses TRBV3-1 (or the pseudogene TRBV3-2) with TRBJ2-6; D uncertain. CDR1 and CDR2 (germline): LGHDT, YNNKEL (reference sequence). The CDR3 is 18 amino acids. The ends were cut back, 0 bases at V and 4 bases at J, with 16 bases in the middle. The DNA for the CDR3 is TGTGCCAGCAGCCAAGATTTTGGACGGAGAGAGGGGGCCAACGTCCTGACTTTC. This sequence encodes CASSQDFGRREGANVLTF.

The V and J genes are TRBV24-1 and TRBJ2-3, with unresolved D. The germline V gene encodes CDR1 KGHDR and CDR2 SFDVKD. The CDR3 contains 13 residues. V dropped 6 bases and J dropped 0 bases, with 6 bases sitting between them. This chain's CDR3 is CATSTSSTDTQYF. The CDR3 nucleotides read TGTGCCACCAGTACCTCTAGCACAGATACGCAGTATTTT.

The V gene is TRBV7-9, the J gene TRBJ2-6; no definite D call. The CDR3 spans 15 residues. Trimming took off 3 bases at V and 4 bases at J, with 10 bases between the two ends. Germline CDR1 and CDR2: SEHNR and FQNEAQ (reference sequence). The CDR3 loop reads CASSFAPLGANVLTF. CDR3 DNA sequence: TGTGCCAGCAGCTTTGCCCCCCTGGGGGCCAACGTCCTGACTTTC.

The rearrangement joins TRBV28 to TRBJ1-6; 7 bases are shared with TRBD1. The V gene end was trimmed by 2 bases and the J gene end by 13 bases; junction bases not matched to a gene: 11. Germline CDR1 is MDHEN and CDR2 is SYDVKM. The CDR3 is 15 amino acids. The chain's CDR3 is CASSLKGRGLSPLHF. The DNA of the CDR3 is TGTGCCAGCAGTTTAAAGGGAAGGGGGCTTTCCCCCCTCCACTTT.

The chain recombines TRBV3-1 (or the pseudogene TRBV3-2) with TRBJ1-2; D unresolved. Germline V gene sequence: CDR1 LGHDT, CDR2 YNNKEL (reference sequence). Trimming took 1 base from V and 8 from J, leaving 8 bases between them. The CDR3 is made up of 12 amino acids. CDR3 sequence (DNA): TGTGCCAGCAGCCAAGGGGGAGGCGGCTACACCTTC. Translated: CASSQGGGGYTF.

CDR3 in amino acids: CASSFSSGANVLTF. CDR3 coding DNA: TGTGCCAGCAGCTTCTCGTCTGGGGCCAACGTCCTGACTTTC. This chain connects TRBV5-4 to TRBJ2-6; no clear D. CDR3 length: 14 amino acids. V gave up 2 bases and J gave up 1 base, with 4 bases separating them. CDR1 is SGHNT and CDR2 is YYREEE in the germline V gene (reference sequence).

The chain recombines TRBV7-3 with TRBJ1-1, with D possibly being TRBD1 (6 bases). The CDR3 has 15 amino acids. The V and J ends lost 5 bases and 6 bases respectively, with 19 bases between them. CDR1 SGHTA and CDR2 FQGTGA come from the germline V gene. CDR3 protein: CASSPIGGGVAEAFF. In DNA, the CDR3 is TGTGCCAGCAGCCCGATAGGGGGGGGCGTTGCTGAAGCTTTCTTT. Full variable domain (missing parts from reference TRBV7-3 and TRBJ1-1): GAGVSQTPSNKVTEKGKYVELRCDPISGHTALYWYRQSLGQGPEFLIYFQGTGAADDSGLPNDRFFAVRPEGSVSTLKIQRTERGDSAVYLCASSPIGGGVAEAFFGQGTRLTVV.

This clone has a handful of counts. The chain uses TRBV3-1 (or the pseudogene TRBV3-2) and TRBJ2-1; the match to TRBD2 covers 10 bases. The junction had 16 bases not matched to a gene; V was cut back by 3 bases and J by 8 bases. From germline, CDR1 is LGHDT and CDR2 YNNKEL (reference sequence). The CDR3 is made up of 18 amino acids. CDR3 nucleotide sequence: TGTGCCAGCAGCCAGCCGGTCATTGAGCGGGGGGGAGGGTATGAGCAGTTCTTC. It encodes CASSQPVIERGGGYEQFF.

This chain uses TRBV20-1 with TRBJ2-7; D might be TRBD2 (6 bases). Germline assignment: CDR1 DFQATT and CDR2 SNEGSKA (reference sequence). Trimming took off 4 bases at V and 5 bases at J, with 9 bases between the two ends. The CDR3 is 11 residues long. The CDR3 DNA sequence: TGCAGTGCTAACGGGGGTAACGAGCAGTACTTC. This codes for CSANGGNEQYF.

The J gene is TRBJ2-5, the V gene TRBV7-6; the D gene could be TRBD1 or TRBD2 (5 bases each). CDR3 size: 15 residues. Trimming cost V 4 bases and J 0 bases, with 12 bases left between them. Germline V gene lookup returns CDR1 SGHVS and CDR2 FNYEAQ. CDR3 in amino acids: CASSYGGSYQETQYF. In DNA form, the CDR3 reads TGTGCCAGCAGCTATGGGGGATCGTACCAAGAGACCCAGTACTTC.